A selection of T cell receptor beta chains follows, all from one sample in a study of neurological immune-mediated disorders. TCRdb used MiXCR to reprocess the 5' RACE reads, holding one entry per CDR3 protein. Among more than 50,000 distinct CDR3 sequences listed, roughly 5% were seen once. Sequencing input: PBMCs. The source of these receptors is a woman aged 25 to 39 with multiple sclerosis. The CDR3 runs from the conserved cysteine through the conserved F or W. A D gene is named only where the DNA matches it firmly. Only part of the rows carry a size: once, few, many, or a class if the clone is expanded.

cdr3_aa cdr3_nt j_call clone_size d_call v_call
CASSSTTGPQETQYF TGCGCCAGCAGCTCGACGACAGGTCCCCAAGAGACCCAGTACTTC TRBJ2-5 many NA TRBV5-1
CASSISGTAYNSPLNF TGTGCCAGTAGTATTTCCGGGACAGCATATAATTCACCCCTCAACTTT TRBJ1-6 NA TRBD1 TRBV19
CASSGQGATYEQYF TGCGCCAGCAGCGGACAGGGGGCTACTTACGAGCAGTACTTC TRBJ2-7 many TRBD1 TRBV5-1
CASSLMGSWEAISGELFF TGTGCCAGCAGCCTAATGGGTTCGTGGGAGGCCATATCCGGGGAGCTGTTTTTT TRBJ2-2 NA NA TRBV7-3
CSAHDRTNQPQHF TGCAGTGCGCACGACAGAACAAATCAGCCCCAGCATTTT TRBJ1-5 many NA TRBV20-1
CSASRRASATDTQYF TGCAGTGCGTCCAGGCGGGCTAGCGCCACAGATACGCAGTATTTT TRBJ2-3 many NA TRBV20-1
CASSTPYRDSLGGEQFF TGTGCCAGCAGCACCCCCTACAGGGATTCCCTCGGGGGTGAGCAGTTCTTC TRBJ2-1 many NA TRBV21-1
CASSIGTSGGQYF TGTGCCAGCAGCATCGGGACTAGCGGTGGGCAGTACTTC TRBJ2-7 many TRBD2 TRBV5-6
CSATPVGAGEQYF TGCAGTGCTACCCCCGTCGGGGCGGGAGAGCAGTACTTC TRBJ2-7 many NA TRBV20-1
CSASFVAGGLYEQYF TGCAGTGCTAGCTTCGTCGCAGGAGGACTTTACGAGCAGTACTTC TRBJ2-7 many NA TRBV20-1
CSAGKGDDGYTF TGCAGTGCTGGGAAGGGGGATGATGGCTACACCTTC TRBJ1-2 many NA TRBV20-1
CSVLETATEAFF TGCAGTGTATTGGAGACAGCAACTGAAGCTTTCTTT TRBJ1-1 many NA TRBV20-1
CASSQDAAGGGNEFF TGTGCCAGCAGCCAAGACGCGGCGGGCGGGGGCAATGAGTTCTTC TRBJ2-1 many NA TRBV4-2
CASSPLRGTEAFF TGTGCCAGCAGCCCCTTGAGGGGCACTGAAGCTTTCTTT TRBJ1-1 medium-sized NA TRBV7-2
CASSLASGGYEQYF TGCGCCAGCAGCTTGGCCTCGGGGGGGTACGAGCAGTACTTC TRBJ2-7 many TRBD2 TRBV5-1
CSARDHGQIARQETQYF TGCAGTGCTAGAGATCATGGACAGATAGCCCGACAAGAGACCCAGTACTTC TRBJ2-5 NA NA TRBV20-1
CATSRDRSILSEAFF TGTGCCACCAGCAGGGACAGGAGCATTTTATCTGAAGCTTTCTTT TRBJ1-1 many TRBD1 TRBV15
CASSQTSRNTEAFF TGTGCCAGCAGCCAAACAAGTAGAAACACTGAAGCTTTCTTT TRBJ1-1 many NA TRBV3-1
CASSPKRGEQTGIGNQPQHF TGTGCCAGCAGCCCGAAACGGGGGGAACAGACCGGTATAGGCAATCAGCCCCAGCATTTT TRBJ1-5 many NA TRBV7-3
CASFERFGGNTEAFF TGTGCCAGTTTTGAAAGGTTCGGGGGGAACACTGAAGCTTTCTTT TRBJ1-1 few NA TRBV6-5
CASSPGQGAEEKLFF TGTGCCAGCAGCCCCGGACAGGGGGCGGAAGAAAAACTGTTTTTT TRBJ1-4 NA TRBD1 TRBV9
CASSQDNRVEVQPQHF TGTGCCAGCAGCCAAGATAACAGGGTTGAAGTTCAGCCCCAGCATTTT TRBJ1-5 many NA TRBV3-1
CAISEEGADTQYF TGTGCCATCAGTGAGGAGGGTGCAGATACGCAGTATTTT TRBJ2-3 many NA TRBV10-3
CASSPSTGSSYNSPLHF TGCGCCAGCAGCCCGTCGACAGGGAGCTCATATAATTCACCCCTCCACTTT TRBJ1-6 few TRBD1 TRBV5-1
CASGRANTYEQYF TGTGCCAGCGGACGTGCAAACACCTACGAGCAGTACTTC TRBJ2-7 many NA TRBV27
CATSRLDRTADTQYF TGTGCCACCAGCAGGTTGGACAGGACCGCAGATACGCAGTATTTT TRBJ2-3 many TRBD1 TRBV15
CASSYSGTANEKLFF TGTGCCAGCAGTTACTCCGGGACAGCTAATGAAAAACTGTTTTTT TRBJ1-4 many TRBD1 TRBV6-5
CASSLGGAGGELFF TGTGCCAGCAGCCTCGGGGGGGCCGGCGGGGAGCTGTTTTTT TRBJ2-2 many TRBD2 TRBV7-3
CAISITGPGANVLTF TGTGCCATCAGTATTACCGGGCCTGGGGCCAACGTCCTGACTTTC TRBJ2-6 NA NA TRBV10-3
CASSPLTGAYEQYF TGCGCCAGCAGCCCCCTAACAGGGGCGTACGAGCAGTACTTC TRBJ2-7 many TRBD1 TRBV5-1
CASSQFGTGATNEKLFF TGCGCCAGCAGCCAATTCGGGACGGGAGCAACTAATGAAAAACTGTTTTTT TRBJ1-4 many NA TRBV4-1
CAISESGANEKLFF TGTGCCATCAGTGAGTCAGGTGCTAATGAAAAACTGTTTTTT TRBJ1-4 many NA TRBV10-3
CASSLSPGAGYTF TGCGCCAGCAGCCTCTCTCCGGGGGCAGGCTACACCTTC TRBJ1-2 many NA TRBV5-1
CASSVGTGPMMTAYTF TGTGCCAGCAGCGTAGGCACAGGACCCATGATGACGGCCTACACCTTC TRBJ1-2 NA NA TRBV9
CASSRIAGGGTDTQYF TGTGCCAGCAGCCGAATAGCGGGGGGGGGGACAGATACGCAGTATTTT TRBJ2-3 many TRBD2 TRBV7-2
CASSQAGGRTEAFF TGTGCCAGCAGCCAAGCCGGGGGCCGCACTGAAGCTTTCTTT TRBJ1-1 NA NA TRBV3-1
CAIRDSYEQYF TGTGCCATCAGGGACAGCTACGAGCAGTACTTC TRBJ2-7 NA NA TRBV10-3
CASSPTGTGDTQYF TGTGCCAGCTCACCAACAGGGACGGGAGATACGCAGTATTTT TRBJ2-3 few NA TRBV18
CASSKGASNSPLNF TGTGCCAGCAGCAAGGGGGCGAGTAATTCACCCCTCAACTTT TRBJ1-6 few TRBD1 TRBV12-3/TRBV12-4
CASSFGSPEEEKLFF TGCGCCAGCAGCTTTGGGTCCCCCGAAGAAGAAAAACTGTTTTTT TRBJ1-4 many NA TRBV5-1
CASSPSPRNEQFF TGCGCCAGCAGCCCGTCCCCCCGCAATGAGCAGTTCTTC TRBJ2-1 many NA TRBV5-1
CASSLQAGGPGEQYF TGTGCCAGCAGCTTACAGGCGGGGGGGCCGGGGGAGCAGTACTTC TRBJ2-7 many TRBD2 TRBV7-2
CASQVAGANVLTF TGTGCCAGTCAGGTGGCTGGGGCCAACGTCCTGACTTTC TRBJ2-6 many NA TRBV12-3/TRBV12-4
CSASPLRTGIGDNQPQHF TGCAGTGCTAGCCCGTTACGGACCGGGATAGGTGACAATCAGCCCCAGCATTTT TRBJ1-5 many NA TRBV20-1
CASSFSGGAFTDTQYF TGTGCCAGCAGCTTTAGCGGGGGGGCCTTCACAGATACGCAGTATTTT TRBJ2-3 many TRBD2 TRBV11-2
CSARDIIAADTQYF TGCAGTGCTAGAGATATAATAGCGGCAGATACGCAGTATTTT TRBJ2-3 NA NA TRBV20-1
CASSSGKVQPQHF TGTGCCAGCAGTTCGGGAAAAGTTCAGCCCCAGCATTTT TRBJ1-5 many NA TRBV2
CSARDGGTGELFF TGCAGTGCTAGAGATGGGGGCACCGGGGAGCTGTTTTTT TRBJ2-2 few NA TRBV20-1
CASSLAGGDTGELFF TGTGCCAGCAGTCTAGCGGGGGGGGACACCGGGGAGCTGTTTTTT TRBJ2-2 many TRBD2 TRBV12-3/TRBV12-4
CSALGQPRSYNEQFF TGCAGTGCTCTCGGACAGCCTCGCTCCTACAATGAGCAGTTCTTC TRBJ2-1 many NA TRBV20-1
CASSPLTLTGDNEKLFF TGCGCCAGCAGCCCCCTGACTCTGACGGGGGATAATGAAAAACTGTTTTTT TRBJ1-4 many NA TRBV5-1
CASSLSGSTDTQYF TGTGCCAGCAGCTTATCGGGGTCTACAGATACGCAGTATTTT TRBJ2-3 NA NA TRBV7-9
CASSHTSGGQETQYF TGTGCCAGCAGCCACACTAGCGGGGGACAAGAGACCCAGTACTTC TRBJ2-5 many TRBD2 TRBV7-9
CASCPDGLSGANVLTF TGCGCCAGCTGTCCCGACGGTCTCTCTGGGGCCAACGTCCTGACTTTC TRBJ2-6 many NA TRBV5-1
CASSYFSTDTQYF TGTGCCAGCAGTTACTTTAGCACAGATACGCAGTATTTT TRBJ2-3 NA NA TRBV6-7
CASSQVKTGAYEQYF TGCGCCAGCAGCCAAGTTAAGACAGGGGCATACGAGCAGTACTTC TRBJ2-7 many TRBD1 TRBV4-1
CASSWAGGADTQYF TGTGCCAGCAGTTGGGCCGGCGGGGCAGATACGCAGTATTTT TRBJ2-3 many NA TRBV12-3/TRBV12-4
CSASLRGGLLETQYF TGCAGTGCTAGTTTGCGGGGGGGCTTATTGGAGACCCAGTACTTC TRBJ2-5 few TRBD2 TRBV20-1
CSVARQANTEAFF TGCAGCGTTGCGAGACAGGCGAACACTGAAGCTTTCTTT TRBJ1-1 many NA TRBV29-1